Each of the 16 T cell receptor beta chains below was sequenced from the same sample in a study of cytomegalovirus exposure and HLA in healthy donors. PCR involved 60 Vbeta and 13 Jbeta primers. Sequencing used immunoSEQ multiplex PCR; TCRdb keeps in-frame clones, though not all of them. The sample yields tens of thousands of clones, around two thirds seen once. Sequences were obtained from PBMCs. The receptor source for this set is a woman younger than 45 in good health and CMV-seronegative.

The genes are TRBV7-6 and TRBJ1-2; 7 nucleotides align to TRBD1. CDR3 length equals 15 residues. CDR1 is SGHVS, CDR2 FNYEAQ, per germline. Germline trimming cut 5 bases from V and 4 bases from J; bases unmatched to any gene: 10. The DNA of the CDR3 is TGTGCCAGCAGCCCAGATGACAGGGCTACCTATGGCTACACCTTC. It encodes CASSPDDRATYGYTF. The full variable domain, rest sourced from reference TRBV7-6 and TRBJ1-2, is GAGVSQSPRYKVTKRGQDVALRCDPISGHVSLYWYRQALGQGPEFLTYFNYEAQQDKSGLPNDRFSAERPEGSISTLTIQRTEQRDSAMYRCASSPDDRATYGYTFGSGTRLTVV.

The rearrangement joins TRBV7-9 to TRBJ2-3; 8 bases match TRBD2. The junction had 4 bases not matched to a gene; V was cut back by 5 bases and J by 3 bases. Germline CDR1 reads SEHNR; CDR2 reads FQNEAQ (reference sequence). The CDR3 is 14 amino acids. The CDR3 DNA follows: TGTGCCAGCAGCCCCGTAGCGGGAACAGATACGCAGTATTTT. This codes for CASSPVAGTDTQYF.

The chain is built from TRBV2 and TRBJ1-1, with D possibly being TRBD1 (6 bases). Germline-derived CDR1 and CDR2 are SNHLY and FYNNEI. The CDR3 runs to 15 residues. V was clipped by 10 bases and J by 1 base, with 19 bases between them. CDR3 sequence: CATRPRQAANTEAFF. CDR3 DNA: TGTGCCACCAGGCCGAGACAGGCGGCGAACACTGAAGCTTTCTTT.

V gene TRBV18 combines with J gene TRBJ1-5; D gene unclear. Germline CDR1 is KGHSH and CDR2 is LQKENI. The CDR3 is 16 residues long. The V and J ends lost 3 bases and 3 bases respectively, with 15 bases between them. CDR3 DNA sequence: TGTGCCAGCTCACCGGTGGGAGTAGGGCTCAATCAGCCCCAGCATTTT. This gives the protein CASSPVGVGLNQPQHF. Complete variable domain (other parts from reference TRBV18 and TRBJ1-5): NAGVMQNPRHLVRRRGQEARLRCSPMKGHSHVYWYRQLPEEGLKFMVYLQKENIIDESGMPKERFSAEFPKEGPSILRIQQVVRGDSAAYFCASSPVGVGLNQPQHFGDGTRLSIL.

This clone appeared a single time. The chain uses TRBV6-5 and TRBJ2-7; 10 nucleotides line up with TRBD1. V lost 0 bases, J lost 13 bases, and 9 bases stayed unmatched. The germline V gene has CDR1 MNHEY and CDR2 SVGAGI. The CDR3 totals 14 residues. CDR3 sequence (DNA): TGTGCCAGCAGTTACTCGTATCGGGACAGGGGATTTTACTTC. Translating it yields CASSYSYRDRGFYF.

The chain couples TRBV5-1 to TRBJ2-5, with 9 bases identical to TRBD2. The CDR3 is 14 residues long. Germline CDR1 SGHRS, CDR2 YFSETQ. The V segment lost 4 bases and the J segment 2 bases; nucleotides outside the gene matches: 3. CDR3 in DNA: TGCGCCAGCAGCCTAGCGGGGTGGCAAGAGACCCAGTACTTC. This translates into CASSLAGWQETQYF.

This clone was seen only once. The V and J genes are TRBV11-2 and TRBJ2-6; D gene unclear. This CDR3 is built from 14 residues. V was cut by 1 base and J by 4 bases, with 5 bases left in between. Germline values: CDR1 SGHAT, CDR2 FQNNGV. The chain's CDR3 is CASSLGPGANVLTF. CDR3 DNA sequence: TGTGCCAGCAGCTTAGGGCCCGGGGCCAACGTCCTGACTTTC.

This chain joins TRBV29-1 and TRBJ1-2; 7 nucleotides match TRBD1. This CDR3 spans 16 amino acids. J gave up 2 bases and V 4 bases, and 13 bases lay outside the gene matches. CDR1 and CDR2 from the germline V gene are SQVTM and ANQGSEA. The CDR3 region is CSVAKGASRPNYGYTF. For the CDR3, the DNA is TGCAGCGTTGCCAAGGGGGCCAGTAGGCCGAACTATGGCTACACCTTC.

The V and J genes are TRBV6-6 and TRBJ1-4; tentatively, D is TRBD1 (6 bases). Trimming removed 6 bases at V and 4 bases at J, with 12 bases between. Germline V lookup: CDR1 MNHNY, CDR2 SVGAGI (reference sequence). This CDR3 has 14 amino acids. DNA for the CDR3: TGTGCCAGCAGCCCAGGACAGAGTAATGAAAAACTGTTTTTT. It yields the protein CASSPGQSNEKLFF.

The chain uses TRBV7-2 and TRBJ2-5, with 7 nucleotides matching TRBD2. V lost 3 bases and J lost 2; bases outside the gene matches: 6. Looked up from germline, CDR1 is SGHTA and CDR2 is FQGNSA. The CDR3 spans 15 residues. The CDR3 bases are TGTGCCAGCAGCTTGACCCTAGCGGAGCAAGAGACCCAGTACTTC. It translates to CASSLTLAEQETQYF.

The table lists this clone with a count of one. The V gene is TRBV27, the J gene TRBJ1-1, with D possibly matching TRBD1 (6 bases). This CDR3 is 13 amino acids long. Trimming shortened V by 4 bases and J by 1 base, and 7 bases separated the two germline ends. Germline CDR1 is MNHEY and CDR2 is SMNVEV (reference sequence). The chain's CDR3 is CASSSRGNTEAFF. Here the CDR3 DNA reads TGTGCCAGCAGTTCCAGGGGGAACACTGAAGCTTTCTTT.

This sequence joins TRBV30 and TRBJ1-1, with unresolved D. CDR3 size: 11 residues. Between the trimmed V and J ends, which lost 4 bases and 7 bases, there was a span of 10 bases. Per the germline V gene, CDR1 is GTSNPN and CDR2 is SVGIG (reference sequence). The CDR3 DNA follows: TGTGCCTGGAACAGAAATAATGAAGCTTTCTTT. The encoded protein is CAWNRNNEAFF.

The gene calls are TRBV9 and TRBJ1-2; maybe TRBD1 (6 bases). From germline, CDR1 is SGDLS and CDR2 YYNGEE. CDR3 length: 15 amino acids. V was shortened by 3 bases and J by 3 bases, with 15 bases between the two germline ends. CDR3 amino acids: CASSAPQGIYYGYTF. The CDR3 bases are TGTGCCAGCAGCGCCCCTCAGGGGATTTACTATGGCTACACCTTC.

The chain joins TRBV7-6 to TRBJ2-1; D perhaps matches TRBD1 (5 bases). Germline loops: CDR1 SGHVS, CDR2 FNYEAQ. V was pared by 1 base and J by 0 bases, with 16 bases between. CDR3 length equals 18 residues. This CDR3 reads CASSLEIGVTSSYNEQFF. The CDR3 DNA sequence: TGTGCCAGCAGCTTAGAAATAGGGGTGACAAGCTCCTACAATGAGCAGTTCTTC.

Written as DNA, the CDR3 is TGCGCCAGCAGCGGGACTAGAGAGACCCAGTACTTC. It specifies CASSGTRETQYF. V is TRBV4-1 and J is TRBJ2-5, with 8 bases that match TRBD2. The trim removed 5 bases at V and 4 bases at J, leaving 0 bases unmatched. The CDR3 spans 12 residues. Germline V lookup: CDR1 MGHRA, CDR2 YSYEKL.

V usage is TRBV30 and J usage is TRBJ1-4; the D is unclear. The CDR3 runs 13 residues. The germline V and J ends were trimmed by 2 bases and 7 bases, with 11 bases remaining between them. Germline V gives CDR1 GTSNPN, CDR2 SVGIG (reference sequence). The CDR3, as DNA: TGTGCCTGGAGTCCCATACTACGTGAAAAACTGTTTTTT. The encoded protein is CAWSPILREKLFF.